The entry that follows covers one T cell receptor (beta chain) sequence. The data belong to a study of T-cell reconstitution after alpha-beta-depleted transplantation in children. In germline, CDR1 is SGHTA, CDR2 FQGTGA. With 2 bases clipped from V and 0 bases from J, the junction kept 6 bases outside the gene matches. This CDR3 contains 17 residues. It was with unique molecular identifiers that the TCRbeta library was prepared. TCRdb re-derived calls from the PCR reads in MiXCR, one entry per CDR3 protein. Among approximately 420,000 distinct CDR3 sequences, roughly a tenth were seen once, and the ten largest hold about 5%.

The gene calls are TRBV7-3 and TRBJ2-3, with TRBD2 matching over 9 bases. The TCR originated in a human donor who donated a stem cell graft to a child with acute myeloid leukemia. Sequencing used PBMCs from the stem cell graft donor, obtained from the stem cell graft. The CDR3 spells CASSLPGGRASTDTQYF. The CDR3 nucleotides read TGTGCCAGCAGCTTACCGGGCGGGAGGGCCAGCACAGATACGCAGTATTTT.